This T cell receptor (beta chain) appears in the sequencing data of a study of cytomegalovirus exposure and HLA in healthy donors (dated by TCRdb to 2015 to 2018). Regarding the complete study: An earlier analysis of roughly 610 of the donors reported 250 to 300 Gb of sequence data and about 120 million unique TCR beta sequences obtained from around 170 million T cells. Approximately 300 gigabases of sequencing data and roughly 80 million unique TCR sequences made up an early release that covered nearly 650 HLA-typed donors. Of the roughly 390 genotyped donors, approximately 83% fell in the genetic ancestry cluster associated with self-reported Caucasian donors. The study was designed to test whether signatures of past pathogen exposure could be identified by cataloging public T cell receptors. The T cell repertoires of about 700 subjects were profiled by immunosequencing and related to cytomegalovirus serostatus. A separate validation cohort of roughly 130 different subjects was used in addition to the 666-subject first cohort. The study combined high-throughput TCR immunosequencing, statistical association of individual TCRs with disease status, and machine learning to predict cytomegalovirus infection status. To study patterns of TCR occurrence, a later analysis re-analyzed previously published TCR beta repertoires from around 700 donors and added high-resolution HLA genotyping. Rather than using new phenotypic data, the later analysis identified candidate immune exposures from TCR beta sequences and from how often those sequences occurred across donors. To decide whether each TCR beta V gene segment behaved as functional or pseudogenic, an earlier analysis of some 600 of the donors relied on high-throughput TCR beta sequencing. Donor age, sex, ethnicity and CMV serostatus were compiled alongside the repertoire data. A later genetic analysis used genome-wide SNP genotypes for about 65% of the roughly 670 donors, treating that subset as a discovery cohort. Every repertoire in the discovery cohort had been generated on one and the same sequencing platform. HLA typing included class I and class II loci at four-digit resolution. Typing coverage varied by locus: roughly 629-640 donors for A, B, C, DRB1 and DQB1; roughly 510 for DQA1; over 600 for DPA1; approximately 450 for DPB1. Several DR-DQ haplotypes were handled as single units for association and clustering, since linkage in the cohort was strong. On average, 235,054 unique TCR beta nucleotide sequences were sequenced per donor among a few hundred genotyped donors of the cohort, with roughly 18% of those sequences being non-productive. The research as a whole found: Most TCR sequences were seen in very few donors, while some public TCRs were found in many individuals. Only TCR beta chains were sequenced in this cohort, and the absence of alpha or paired-chain data limited detectable features. Presence/absence analyses assumed roughly uniform sequencing depth across donors, an assumption that may not hold. According to a later analysis, TCR association rates differed among HLA loci, with DRB1 alleles showing the most associated TCRs and HLA-C alleles showing the fewest. Linkage disequilibrium might explain the correlated functional status among segregating V segments, but an unknown experimental factor could not be ruled out. A cluster of highly shared sequence variants was judged likely to represent a technical artifact of the sequencing pipeline. The 87-base-pair reads could not distinguish some IMGT-functional V segments, including TRBV6-2 and TRBV6-3, so those segments were excluded. When HLA alleles, especially DR and DQ, strongly co-occurred, TCR associations were difficult to assign to individual alleles. A further reported finding was that TCR beta sequences accurately predicted the HLA-A and HLA-B alleles for most subjects in the first cohort. In a later genetic analysis, a missense DCLRE1C variant was associated with V-gene and J-gene trimming of TCR beta chains, and the association was replicated in an independent cohort. A later analysis found that most CMV-associated TCR beta chains appeared HLA-restricted, with HLA associations seemingly driven largely by CMV exposure. In an earlier analysis of 500 to 650 of the donors, most TCR beta V segments appeared in productive rearrangements about 87% or about 30% of the time, broadly matching IMGT annotations. In vitro tests confirmed that a few of the cytomegalovirus-associated TCR beta chains recognize cytomegalovirus antigens. CMV serostatus was the only immune exposure information available for the cohort. A later genetic analysis reported fewer N-insertions in productive TCRs among donors in an Asian-associated ancestry cluster than the roughly 700-donor mean. Because HLA typing was missing for some donors at each locus, association tests included only the typed subset. The study listed around 160 TCR beta chains as associated with cytomegalovirus. It was suggested by the authors that the approach could potentially be generalized to other disease states and immunological phenotypes. In a later analysis, several top co-occurrence clusters were reported to appear linked to parvovirus B19, influenza, CMV and Epstein-Barr virus. In both the original and validation cohorts, the classifier was reported to diagnose cytomegalovirus status with high specificity and sensitivity. At a false discovery rate of 0.05, a later analysis linked around 17,000 TCR beta sequences to specific HLA alleles. In a later analysis, HLA-associated TCR beta chains showed more clonal expansion and lower generation probabilities than non-associated chains that were equally common. Because counts were too low, roughly 16 rarely observed V segments, including chromosome 9 orphons, were excluded from the earlier analysis of around 640 of the donors.

A note on this clone: Its antigen remains undetermined. Base qualities are not provided; no much larger clone lies one nucleotide away.

The library was generated by the immunoSEQ multiplex PCR assay. The multiplex PCR relied on a mix of 60 forward primers for TCR Vbeta segments and 13 reverse primers for TCR Jbeta segments. Amplification of the CDR3 region of rearranged TCR beta genes was performed with a multiplex PCR assay on genomic DNA. The Illumina HiSeq System was used to sequence the amplified TCR beta libraries as 87-base-pair reads. On the study's bioinformatics: In a later analysis, some 80 million unique TCR beta chains were counted across the approximately 640 repertoires, and around 10 million of these chains were shared by at least two donors. A nearest-neighbor algorithm error-corrected the raw reads and collapsed the reads into unique sequences, merging closely related sequences to remove PCR and sequencing errors. Alignment of CDR3 sequences to IMGT reference sequences was used to assign V, D and J gene segments. Each retained sequence needed at least a six-nucleotide match to both a V gene segment and a J gene segment. Rearrangements were classified as productive when the CDR3 lacked stop codons and remained in frame with V and J, and all other rearrangements were classified as non-productive. CDR3 was defined according to IMGT convention as the region running from the second conserved V-encoded cysteine to the conserved J-encoded phenylalanine. The earlier analysis of around 640 of the donors excluded sequences that lacked an unambiguous match to a single V gene segment. An earlier analysis of a few hundred of the donors classified V segments as functional when productive rearrangements were above 56.7% and as segregating when the standard deviation between donors was above 5%. To diagnose cytomegalovirus status from the catalog of TCR beta chain sequences, a statistical classification framework was built. V and J gene assignment, in a later analysis, came from comparing TCR nucleotide sequences with IMGT/GENE-DB human TR gene sequences. Using the TCRdist pipeline, a later analysis assigned CDR3 sequences along with most-parsimonious VDJ recombination scenarios. In a later analysis, each TCR beta chain was defined by its CDR3 amino acid sequence together with its V-gene family, and reads without a unique V-gene family were excluded. As a way to deal with suspected cross-contamination and a sequencing artifact, a later analysis dropped 640 or so nucleotide sequences that were highly shared and had low generation probability. For each public chain, a later analysis derived a clonal expansion index from normalized ranks of inferred template counts within each repertoire. Generation probabilities in a later analysis came from a VDJ recombination model fitted to out-of-frame rearrangements, and those results were checked against IGoR. A later analysis scored TCR-TCR, TCR-HLA and TCR-CMV co-occurrence with hypergeometric tests, applying a repertoire-size bias correction to TCR pairs. False discovery rates were estimated in a later analysis by permuting HLA or CMV assignments 20 times. A later analysis grouped co-occurring TCRs with DBSCAN, adding TCRdist sequence similarity when clustering within HLA-allele-positive subsets. Repertoires with fewer than 30,000 or more than 120,000 public chains, plus five repertoires with anomalous nucleotide sharing, were excluded from co-occurrence clustering. TCRdb stores this immuneACCESS table with in-frame sequences only. Part of the clones is absent; in the studies checked, under half of the shortfall reflects unresolved V genes, and no reason is known for the rest. D and trimming come from the DNA, and the V and J calls and clone size come from that table. A total of over 100,000 clones appear in this sample, approximately 77% of them only once. The biggest ten clones account for approximately 1.4% of the sample.

In total, 500 to 700 healthy bone marrow donors made up the cohort. Cohort members were all nominally healthy when sampled, although unrecorded immune exposures were likely present. The donor tested CMV seronegative, placing the donor among the 350 or so seronegative members of the cohort. Every donor gave a peripheral blood sample, and the peripheral blood mononuclear cells from that sample were used for TCR beta sequencing. The Qiagen DNeasy Blood Extraction Kit was used to extract genomic DNA from the blood cell samples. V is clipped by 7 bases and J by 14 bases, and the sequence between their germline boundaries is 9 bases long. From the germline V gene, CDR1 is MRHNA and CDR2 is SNTAGT. The CDR3 spans 10 residues, from the cysteine through the phenylalanine. CDR3 DNA only is kept here, 30 bases in frame from base 1.

The sample comprised PBMCs. The sequence was collected from a middle-aged woman in good health and CMV-seronegative. The rearranged segments are TRBV6-4 and TRBJ2-6; tentative D gene TRBD2, with 5 bases matching. The DNA sequence reads TGTGCCAGCACGGGGAGATTCCTGACTTTC. The translation is CASTGRFLTF.